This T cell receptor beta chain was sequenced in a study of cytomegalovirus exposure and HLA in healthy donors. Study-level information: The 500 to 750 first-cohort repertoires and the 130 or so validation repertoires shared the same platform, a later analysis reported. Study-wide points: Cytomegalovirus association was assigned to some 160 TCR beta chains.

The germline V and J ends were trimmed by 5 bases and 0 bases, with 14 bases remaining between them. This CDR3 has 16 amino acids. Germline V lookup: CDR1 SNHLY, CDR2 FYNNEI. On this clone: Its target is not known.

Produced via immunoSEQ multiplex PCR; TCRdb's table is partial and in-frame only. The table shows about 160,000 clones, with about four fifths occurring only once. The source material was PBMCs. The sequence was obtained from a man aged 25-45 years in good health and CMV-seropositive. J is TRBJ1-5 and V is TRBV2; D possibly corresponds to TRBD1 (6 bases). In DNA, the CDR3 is TGTGCCAGCAGTATGCCCCAGGGGAATAGCAATCAGCCCCAGCATTTT. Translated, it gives CASSMPQGNSNQPQHF.